The 6 T cell receptor beta chains presented below share a single source sample, sequenced in a study of T cells in Graves' hyperthyroidism and ophthalmopathy. The source material, RNA transcripts, was used to amplify TCR beta CDR3 regions. Carried out on the TCR CDR3, a first-round RT-PCR used the HTBI primer set. TCRdb re-called the multiplex PCR reads through MiXCR, storing one row per CDR3 protein. This sample carries a few hundred thousand distinct CDR3 sequences, around 20% of them seen once, and the ten largest clones take less than 45%. Sequenced sample: blood. Source of these receptors: a man between 18 and 35 years old with Graves' ophthalmopathy.

V usage is TRBV7-8 and J usage is TRBJ2-5; D is undetermined. Trimming shortened V by 0 bases and J by 1 base, and 15 bases separated the two germline ends. Germline V gene lookup returns CDR1 SGHVS and CDR2 FQNEAQ. This CDR3 has 17 amino acids. In DNA, the CDR3 is TGTGCCAGCAGCTTAGCGTCTGGAGACCGCGCCCAAGAGACCCAGTACTTC. Translation gives CASSLASGDRAQETQYF.

This chain uses TRBV27 with TRBJ2-1, with TRBD2 identical over 13 bases. CDR1 is MNHEY, CDR2 SMNVEV, per germline (reference sequence). This CDR3 is built from 19 residues. V gave up 0 bases and J gave up 7 bases; unmatched junction bases: 12. CDR3 residues: CASSLSTPLLAGGRNEQFF. Here the CDR3 DNA reads TGTGCCAGCAGTTTATCGACTCCATTACTAGCGGGGGGGCGGAATGAGCAGTTCTTC.

This clonotype was seen more than once but under ten times. The V and J genes are TRBV6-1 and TRBJ2-3; the D gene is possibly TRBD1 (6 bases). Germline V lookup: CDR1 MNHNS, CDR2 SASEGT. Between the trimmed V and J ends, which lost 7 bases and 0 bases, there was a span of 23 bases. The CDR3 is made up of 18 amino acids. Here the CDR3 DNA reads TGTGCCAGCACCCTCCTAGGAACAGGGTACATTAGCACAGATACGCAGTATTTT. Its protein is CASTLLGTGYISTDTQYF.

This clonotype was observed a few times. The V call is TRBV7-9, the J call TRBJ1-6; D unclear. CDR3 length equals 15 residues. Trimming stripped 2 bases from V and 3 bases from J, with 8 bases between. Germline V CDR1 and CDR2: SEHNR, FQNEAQ (reference sequence). The CDR3 spells CASSLNQDYNSPLHF. The CDR3 region has the DNA TGTGCCAGCAGCTTAAACCAAGACTATAATTCACCCCTCCACTTT.

Here the CDR3 DNA reads TGTGCCAGCAGCCAAACCTCGACTAGCGACTACGAGCAGTACTTC. Residues: CASSQTSTSDYEQYF. V usage is TRBV4-2 and J usage is TRBJ2-7; 8 bases align to TRBD2. From germline, CDR1 is LGHNA and CDR2 YNFKEQ. Trimming removed 2 bases from V and 3 bases from J; junction bases left unmatched: 6. The CDR3 extends over 15 amino acids.

This clonotype was observed many times. The chain employs TRBV3-1 and TRBJ1-6; D gene uncertain. Deletions cut 0 bases from V and 3 bases from J, with 3 bases between. CDR1 and CDR2 from the germline V gene are LGHDT and YNNKEL (reference sequence). CDR3 length equals 14 residues. This CDR3 is CASSQDNYNSPLHF. The CDR3 nucleotides read TGTGCCAGCAGCCAAGACAACTATAATTCACCCCTCCACTTT.